This T cell receptor beta chain was identified during a study of T cells in localized non-small cell lung cancer. Germline CDR1 SEHNR, CDR2 FQNEAQ (reference sequence). Germline trimming cut 1 base from V and 5 bases from J; bases unmatched to any gene: 4. The CDR3 runs to 14 residues. Assay: immunoSEQ multiplex PCR; the TCRdb copy retains only in-frame clones and omits some. This table has over 30,000 clones, around four fifths appearing once. Study-level results: A median of 57 clones ranked among the top 100 in tumor appeared in adjacent lung. The greatest T cell clonality was found in uninvolved adjacent lung (higher than in tumor).

As for this clone: Its antigen is not known.

The gene calls are TRBV7-9 and TRBJ2-7, with 8 bases matching TRBD1. Sequenced here: peripheral blood, sampled before any cancer treatment. The TCR comes from a male donor aged 60 or over with stage II squamous cell lung carcinoma. For the CDR3, the DNA is TGTGCCAGCAGCTTAGACAGGGGGGTCCACGAGCAGTACTTC. This translates into CASSLDRGVHEQYF.